This TCR beta chain was sequenced for a study of T cell changes during pregnancy in multiple sclerosis. Clones were read by immunoSEQ multiplex PCR, and TCRdb kept only the in-frame ones, dropping some. The sample records 60,000 or so clones, over 75% being singletons. The length of the CDR3 is 15 residues. Germline V gives CDR1 LNHDA, CDR2 SQIVND (reference sequence). V shed 4 bases and J 3 bases; nucleotides not matched to a gene: 6. Sample: peripheral blood, taken before pregnancy. This TCR was recovered from a female donor with multiple sclerosis, enrolled in a pregnancy study. J is TRBJ2-7 and V is TRBV19, with TRBD1 identical over 10 bases. The CDR3 region is CASSTSRDRGYEQYF. In nucleotides, the CDR3 is TGTGCCAGTAGTACCTCCCGGGACAGGGGCTACGAGCAGTACTTC.